This TCR beta chain was recorded in a study of control samples from healthy donors and cancer patients. Germline values: CDR1 LGHDT, CDR2 YNNKEL (reference sequence). Trimming at V came to 0 bases and at J to 6 bases, leaving 13 bases not matched to a gene. This CDR3 has 17 residues. Clones were read by immunoSEQ multiplex PCR, and TCRdb kept only the in-frame ones, dropping some. The table has 170,000 or so clones, around 90% seen once; the top ten hold 2%. The chain carries TRBV3-1 (or the pseudogene TRBV3-2) and TRBJ1-2; 7 bases line up with TRBD1. This clonotype was sampled from a middle-aged woman in good health. Source material: blood. The CDR3: CASSQEATGRLGHGYTF. The CDR3 DNA reads TGTGCCAGCAGCCAAGAGGCGACAGGGAGGCTTGGGCATGGCTACACCTTC.